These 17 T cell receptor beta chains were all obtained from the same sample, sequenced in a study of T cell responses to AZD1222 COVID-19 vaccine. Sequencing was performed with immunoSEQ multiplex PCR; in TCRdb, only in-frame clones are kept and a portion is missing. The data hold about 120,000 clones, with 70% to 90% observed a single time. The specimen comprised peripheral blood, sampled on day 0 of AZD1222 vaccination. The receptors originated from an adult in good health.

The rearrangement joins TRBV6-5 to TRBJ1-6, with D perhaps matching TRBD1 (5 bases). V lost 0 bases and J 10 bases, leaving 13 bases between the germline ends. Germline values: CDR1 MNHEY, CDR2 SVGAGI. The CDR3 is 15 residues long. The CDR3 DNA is TGTGCCAGCAGTTACTCCCGGAGCGGGGGATCACCCCTCCACTTT. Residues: CASSYSRSGGSPLHF.

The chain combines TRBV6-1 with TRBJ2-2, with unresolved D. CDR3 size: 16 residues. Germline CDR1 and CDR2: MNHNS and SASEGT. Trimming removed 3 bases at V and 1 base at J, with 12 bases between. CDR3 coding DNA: TGTGCCAGCAGTGACACCGGGCGGAGGAACACCGGGGAGCTGTTTTTT. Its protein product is CASSDTGRRNTGELFF.

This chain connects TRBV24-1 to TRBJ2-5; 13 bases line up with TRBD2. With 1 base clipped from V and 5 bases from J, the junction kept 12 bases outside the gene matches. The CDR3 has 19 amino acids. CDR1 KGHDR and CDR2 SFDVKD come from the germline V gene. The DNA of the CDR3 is TGTGCCACCAGTGATTTATTGACTAGCGGGGGGCTCCCGTTGGAGACCCAGTACTTC. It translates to CATSDLLTSGGLPLETQYF.

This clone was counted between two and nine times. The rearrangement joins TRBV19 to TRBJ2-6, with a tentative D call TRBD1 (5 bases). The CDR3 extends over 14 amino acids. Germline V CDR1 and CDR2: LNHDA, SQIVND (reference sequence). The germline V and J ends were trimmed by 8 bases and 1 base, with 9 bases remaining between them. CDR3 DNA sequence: TGTGCCAGTCGCCACAGGTCTGGGGCCAACGTCCTGACTTTC. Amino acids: CASRHRSGANVLTF.

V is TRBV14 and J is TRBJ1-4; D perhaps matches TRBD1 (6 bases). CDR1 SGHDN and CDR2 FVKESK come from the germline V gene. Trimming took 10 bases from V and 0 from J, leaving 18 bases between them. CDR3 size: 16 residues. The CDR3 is CAIGGDGRTTNEKLFF. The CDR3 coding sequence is TGTGCCATAGGGGGGGACGGTCGTACAACTAATGAAAAACTGTTTTTT.

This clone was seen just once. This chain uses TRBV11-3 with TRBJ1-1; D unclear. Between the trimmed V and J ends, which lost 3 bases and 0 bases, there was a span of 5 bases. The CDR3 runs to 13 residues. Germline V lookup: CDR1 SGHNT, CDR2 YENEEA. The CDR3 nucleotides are TGTGCCAGCAGCTTGAGCGTGAACACTGAAGCTTTCTTT. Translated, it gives CASSLSVNTEAFF. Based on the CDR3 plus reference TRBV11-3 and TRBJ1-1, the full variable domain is EAGVVQSPRYKIIEKKQPVAFWCNPISGHNTLYWYLQNLGQGPELLIRYENEEAVDDSQLPKDRFSAERLKGVDSTLKIQPAELGDSAVYLCASSLSVNTEAFFGQGTRLTVV.

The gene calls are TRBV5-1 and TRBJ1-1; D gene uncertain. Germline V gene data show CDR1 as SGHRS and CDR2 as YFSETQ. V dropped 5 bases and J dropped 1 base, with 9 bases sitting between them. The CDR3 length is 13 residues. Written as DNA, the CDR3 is TGCGCCAGCAGTGTGTCGGGGAACACTGAAGCTTTCTTT. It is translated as CASSVSGNTEAFF.

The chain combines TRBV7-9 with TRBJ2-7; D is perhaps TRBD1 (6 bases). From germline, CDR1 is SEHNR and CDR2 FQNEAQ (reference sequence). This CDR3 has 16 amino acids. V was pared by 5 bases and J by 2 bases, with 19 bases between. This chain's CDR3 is CASSPTRQAPPYEQYF. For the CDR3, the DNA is TGTGCCAGCAGCCCGACCCGACAGGCCCCCCCCTACGAGCAGTACTTC.

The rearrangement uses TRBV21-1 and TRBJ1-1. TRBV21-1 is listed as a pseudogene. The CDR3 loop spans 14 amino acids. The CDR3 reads CASSLGAGYTEAFF. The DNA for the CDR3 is TGTGCCAGCAGTTTAGGGGCGGGGTACACTGAAGCTTTCTTT.

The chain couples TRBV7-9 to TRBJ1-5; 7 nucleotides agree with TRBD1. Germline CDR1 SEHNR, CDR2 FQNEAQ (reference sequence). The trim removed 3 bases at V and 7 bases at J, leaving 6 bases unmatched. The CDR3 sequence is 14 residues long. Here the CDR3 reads CASSLGQSGQPQHF. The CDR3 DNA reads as TGTGCCAGCAGCTTGGGACAGTCCGGGCAGCCCCAGCATTTT.

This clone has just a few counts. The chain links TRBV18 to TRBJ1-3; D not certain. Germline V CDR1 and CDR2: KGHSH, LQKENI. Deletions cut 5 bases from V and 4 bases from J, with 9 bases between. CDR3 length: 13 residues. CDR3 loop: CASSNDAGNTIYF. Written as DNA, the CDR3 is TGTGCCAGCTCAAACGACGCGGGAAACACCATATATTTT.

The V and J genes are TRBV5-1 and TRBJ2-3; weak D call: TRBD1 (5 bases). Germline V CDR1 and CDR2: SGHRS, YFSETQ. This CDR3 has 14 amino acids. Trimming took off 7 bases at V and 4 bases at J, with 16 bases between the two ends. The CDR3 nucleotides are TGCGCCAGCTATAAGCAGGGCAGCGCAGATACGCAGTATTTT. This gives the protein CASYKQGSADTQYF.

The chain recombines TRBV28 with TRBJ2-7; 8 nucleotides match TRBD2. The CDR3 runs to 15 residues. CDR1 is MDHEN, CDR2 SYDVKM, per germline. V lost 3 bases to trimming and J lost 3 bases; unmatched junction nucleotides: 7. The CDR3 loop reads CASSFLAGSGYEQYF. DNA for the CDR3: TGTGCCAGCAGTTTTTTAGCGGGGAGTGGCTACGAGCAGTACTTC.

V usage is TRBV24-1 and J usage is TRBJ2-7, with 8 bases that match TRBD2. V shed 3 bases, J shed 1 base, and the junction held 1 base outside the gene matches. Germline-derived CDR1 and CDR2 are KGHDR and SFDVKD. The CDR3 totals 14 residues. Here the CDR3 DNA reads TGTGCCACCAGTGATGCGGGGGGATCCTACGAGCAGTACTTC. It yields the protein CATSDAGGSYEQYF.

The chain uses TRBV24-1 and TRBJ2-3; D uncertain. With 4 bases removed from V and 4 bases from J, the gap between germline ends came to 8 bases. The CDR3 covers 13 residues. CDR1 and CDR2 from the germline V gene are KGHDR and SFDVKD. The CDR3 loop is CATSENVPDTQYF. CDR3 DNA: TGTGCCACCAGTGAGAATGTTCCAGATACGCAGTATTTT.

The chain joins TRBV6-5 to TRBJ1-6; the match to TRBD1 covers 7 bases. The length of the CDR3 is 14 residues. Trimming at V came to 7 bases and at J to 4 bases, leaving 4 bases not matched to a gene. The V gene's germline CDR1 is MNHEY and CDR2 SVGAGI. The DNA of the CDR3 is TGTGCCAGCAAAGAGGGGGCGTATAATTCACCCCTCCACTTT. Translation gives CASKEGAYNSPLHF.

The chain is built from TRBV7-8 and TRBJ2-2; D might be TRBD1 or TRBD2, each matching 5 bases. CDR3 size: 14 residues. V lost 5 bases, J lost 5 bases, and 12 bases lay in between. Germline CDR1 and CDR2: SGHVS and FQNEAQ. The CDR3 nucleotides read TGTGCCAGCAGCCCAAGATGGGGGACCGGGGAGCTGTTTTTT. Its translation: CASSPRWGTGELFF. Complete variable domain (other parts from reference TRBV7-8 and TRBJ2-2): GAGVSQSPRYKVAKRGQDVALRCDPISGHVSLFWYQQALGQGPEFLTYFQNEAQLDKSGLPSDRFFAERPEGSVSTLKIQRTQQEDSAVYLCASSPRWGTGELFFGEGSRLTVL.